This entry lists 7 T cell receptor beta chains sequenced from one sample in a study of response to subunit inactivated influenza vaccine. TCRdb reprocessed the RT-PCR reads via MiXCR and lists one record per CDR3 protein. The data show approximately 570,000 distinct CDR3 sequences, with approximately 7.7% seen just once and over 10% held by the top ten. Material: PBMCs from blood, obtained around 25 months after vaccination. Receptors originate from a man between 50 and 70 years old who received an inactivated influenza vaccine.

This clonotype occurred a few times. V and J are TRBV3-1 and TRBJ2-1; D unclear. CDR3 length: 15 residues. V lost 5 bases, J lost 4 bases, and 15 bases lay in between. In germline, CDR1 is LGHDT, CDR2 YNNKEL (reference sequence). As DNA, the CDR3 is TGTGCCAGCAGCGACCGAAGCCTACCTTACAATGAGCAGTTCTTC. This sequence encodes CASSDRSLPYNEQFF.

This clonotype turned up a few times. This chain uses TRBV7-2 with TRBJ2-5; 7 bases fit TRBD1. V gave up 5 bases and J gave up 5 bases; unmatched junction bases: 5. The CDR3 extends over 13 amino acids. CDR1 is SGHTA and CDR2 is FQGNSA in the germline V gene. The CDR3 DNA reads as TGTGCCAGCAGCATACAGGGGTACGAGACCCAGTACTTC. This codes for CASSIQGYETQYF. Full variable domain (remainder filled in from reference TRBV7-2 and TRBJ2-5): GAGVSQSPSNKVTEKGKDVELRCDPISGHTALYWYRQSLGQGLEFLIYFQGNSAPDKSGLPSDRFSAERTGGSVSTLTIQRTQQEDSAVYLCASSIQGYETQYFGPGTRLLVL.

This clonotype was seen more than once but under ten times. The junction departs from the called germline gene at one end, perhaps through a read error. The V and J genes are TRBV3-1 and TRBJ2-1; D gene ambiguous. The germline gives CDR1 LGHDT, CDR2 YNNKEL (reference sequence). This CDR3 has 15 amino acids. The CDR3: CASRADPSFYNQQFF. CDR3 DNA: TGTGCCAGCAGAGCTGACCCCTCGTTCTACAATCAGCAGTTCTTC.

The chain employs TRBV5-6 and TRBJ1-5; tentatively, D is TRBD1 (6 bases). Trimming stripped 1 base from V and 0 bases from J, with 8 bases between. Germline loops: CDR1 SGHDT, CDR2 YYEEEE. This CDR3 comprises 15 residues. The CDR3 DNA reads TGTGCCAGCAGCTTGCAGGGGTATAGCAATCAGCCCCAGCATTTT. Translating gives CASSLQGYSNQPQHF.

This clonotype was seen a few times. V usage is TRBV6-2 or TRBV6-3 and J usage is TRBJ2-3; 8 bases map to TRBD2. The germline CDR1 and CDR2 sequences are MNHEY and SVGEGT. V was clipped by 7 bases and J by 5 bases; unmatched bases: 8. The CDR3 is 14 residues long. The CDR3 nucleotides read TGTGCCAGCACAACGAGCGGGAGACTAGATACGCAGTATTTT. Translated: CASTTSGRLDTQYF.

A few counts support this clonotype. This rearrangement joins TRBV6-2 or TRBV6-3 to TRBJ2-1; D is possibly TRBD1 (8 bases). The CDR3 contains 13 residues. V dropped 5 bases and J dropped 9 bases, with 14 bases sitting between them. CDR1 is MNHEY, CDR2 SVGEGT, per germline. The chain's CDR3 is CASSQTGEGEQFF. CDR3 sequence (DNA): TGTGCCAGCAGTCAGACAGGGGAGGGTGAGCAGTTCTTC.

This clonotype was seen only a few times. CDR3 nucleotides: TGTGCCAGCAGTATTGGTTATAATCAGCCCCAGCATTTT. It specifies CASSIGYNQPQHF. The V gene is TRBV2, the J gene TRBJ1-5; D is unclear. Germline CDR1 SNHLY, CDR2 FYNNEI. Trimming stripped 5 bases from V and 4 bases from J, with 9 bases between. This CDR3 is 13 amino acids long. The variable domain in full, with the rest retrieved from reference TRBV2 and TRBJ1-5, is EPEVTQTPSHQVTQMGQEVILRCVPISNHLYFYWYRQILGQKVEFLVSFYNNEISEKSEIFDDQFSVERPDGSNFTLKIRSTKLEDSAMYFCASSIGYNQPQHFGDGTRLSIL.